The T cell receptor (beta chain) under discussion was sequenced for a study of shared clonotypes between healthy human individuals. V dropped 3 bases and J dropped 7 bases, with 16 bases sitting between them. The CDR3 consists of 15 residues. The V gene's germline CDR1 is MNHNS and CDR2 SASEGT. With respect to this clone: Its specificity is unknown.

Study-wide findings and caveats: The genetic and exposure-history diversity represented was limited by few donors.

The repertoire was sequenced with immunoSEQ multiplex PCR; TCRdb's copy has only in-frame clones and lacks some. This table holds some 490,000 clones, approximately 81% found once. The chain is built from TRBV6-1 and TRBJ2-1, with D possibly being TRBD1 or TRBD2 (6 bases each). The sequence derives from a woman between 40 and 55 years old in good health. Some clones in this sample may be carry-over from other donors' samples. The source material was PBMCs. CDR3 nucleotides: TGTGCCAGCAGTGATCATCCGGGGGCGGGTAATGAGCAGTTCTTC. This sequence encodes CASSDHPGAGNEQFF.